This TCR beta chain was retrieved from a study of T-cell memory formation after mild COVID-19. Study-level information: Most TCR clusters belonged to a single donor. Study findings and constraints: The study found contracting CD4+ clones mainly in CM and EM and contracting CD8+ clones in EMRA. In pre-infection memory, a portion of responding clones appeared, which suggested that cross-reactive memory joined.

The CDR3 is 13 residues long. The germline V gene encodes CDR1 KGHDR and CDR2 SFDVKD. V lost 6 bases and J 11 bases, leaving 18 bases between the germline ends. 5'RACE with constant-segment primers built TCRalpha and TCRbeta cDNA libraries with UMIs. TCRdb independently ran MiXCR on the 5' RACE reads; one entry per CDR3 protein. Of around 340,000 distinct CDR3 sequences listed, 14% are singletons. This clonotype was seen more than once but under ten times. The antigen remains unidentified. Sequenced sample: PBMCs or a T cell subset sorted from them (not recorded which). This TCR derives from a man aged 18 to 35 who had mild COVID-19 (a few samples of this study predate the infection). Cell type and time point are not known. The chain has TRBV24-1 and TRBJ1-1; D is perhaps TRBD1 (6 bases). CDR3 loop: CATSRTVIEGAFF. In nucleotides, the CDR3 is TGTGCCACCAGTAGGACAGTCATTGAGGGGGCTTTCTTT.